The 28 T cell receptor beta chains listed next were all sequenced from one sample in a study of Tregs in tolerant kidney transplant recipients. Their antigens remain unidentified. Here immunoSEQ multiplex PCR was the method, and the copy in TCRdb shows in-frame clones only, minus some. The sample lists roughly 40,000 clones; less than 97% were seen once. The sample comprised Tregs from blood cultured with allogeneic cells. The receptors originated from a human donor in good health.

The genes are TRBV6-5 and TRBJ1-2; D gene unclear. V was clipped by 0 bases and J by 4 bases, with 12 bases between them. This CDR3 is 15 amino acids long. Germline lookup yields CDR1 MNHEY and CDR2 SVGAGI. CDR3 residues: CASSYSIRNLYGYTF. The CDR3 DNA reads TGTGCCAGCAGTTACTCGATCCGAAACCTCTATGGCTACACCTTC.

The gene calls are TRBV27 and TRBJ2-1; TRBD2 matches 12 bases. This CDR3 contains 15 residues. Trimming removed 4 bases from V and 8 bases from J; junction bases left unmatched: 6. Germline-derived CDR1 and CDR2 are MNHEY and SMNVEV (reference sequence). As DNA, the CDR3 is TGTGCCAGCAGTTCGACTAGCGGGAGAATGTATGAGCAGTTCTTC. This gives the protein CASSSTSGRMYEQFF.

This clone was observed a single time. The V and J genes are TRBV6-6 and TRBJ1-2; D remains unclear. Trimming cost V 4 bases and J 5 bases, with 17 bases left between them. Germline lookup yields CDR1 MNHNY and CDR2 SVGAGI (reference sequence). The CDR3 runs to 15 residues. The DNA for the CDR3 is TGTGCCAGCAGTTCCTCCGGACGGATGATATATGGCTACACCTTC. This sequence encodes CASSSSGRMIYGYTF.

The CDR3 loop is CASNLLGTGAITEQYF. Written as DNA, the CDR3 is TGTGCCAGCAACCTACTCGGGACAGGGGCGATTACGGAGCAGTACTTC. The chain carries TRBV18 and TRBJ2-7; 10 bases line up with TRBD1. Germline CDR1 KGHSH, CDR2 LQKENI. J was trimmed by 7 bases and V by 8 bases; bases with no gene match: 17. The length of the CDR3 is 16 residues.

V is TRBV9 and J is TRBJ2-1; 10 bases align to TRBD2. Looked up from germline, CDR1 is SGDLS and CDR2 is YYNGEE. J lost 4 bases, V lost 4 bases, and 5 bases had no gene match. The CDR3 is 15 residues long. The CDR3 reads CASSIRLAGYNEQFF. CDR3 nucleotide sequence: TGTGCCAGCAGCATCCGACTAGCGGGTTACAATGAGCAGTTCTTC.

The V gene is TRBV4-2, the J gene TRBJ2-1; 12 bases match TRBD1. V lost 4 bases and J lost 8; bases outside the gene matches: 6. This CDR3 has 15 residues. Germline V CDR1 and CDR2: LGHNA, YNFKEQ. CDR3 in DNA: TGTGCCAGCAGCCGCCGGGACAGGGGGCCGGATGAGCAGTTCTTC. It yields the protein CASSRRDRGPDEQFF.

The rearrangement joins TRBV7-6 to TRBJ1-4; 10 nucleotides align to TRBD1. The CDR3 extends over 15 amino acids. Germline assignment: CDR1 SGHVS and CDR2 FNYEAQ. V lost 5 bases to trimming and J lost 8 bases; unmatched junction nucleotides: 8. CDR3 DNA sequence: TGTGCCAGCAGCCGCGGACAGGGGGGACGGGAAAAACTGTTTTTT. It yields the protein CASSRGQGGREKLFF.

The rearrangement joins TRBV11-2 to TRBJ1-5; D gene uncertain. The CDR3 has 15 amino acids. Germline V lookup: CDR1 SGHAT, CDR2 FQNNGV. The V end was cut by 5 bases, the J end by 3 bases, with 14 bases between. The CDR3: CASSPTGLPNQPQHF. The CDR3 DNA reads TGTGCCAGCAGCCCTACTGGTCTACCCAATCAGCCCCAGCATTTT.

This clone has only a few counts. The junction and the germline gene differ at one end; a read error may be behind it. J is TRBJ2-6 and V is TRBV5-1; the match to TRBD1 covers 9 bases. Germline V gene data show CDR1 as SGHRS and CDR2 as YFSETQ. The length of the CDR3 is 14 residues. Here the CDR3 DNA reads TGCGCCAGCAGCTTGGCGGGACAGGGAATGGAGACCCTCTTC. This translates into CASSLAGQGMETLF.

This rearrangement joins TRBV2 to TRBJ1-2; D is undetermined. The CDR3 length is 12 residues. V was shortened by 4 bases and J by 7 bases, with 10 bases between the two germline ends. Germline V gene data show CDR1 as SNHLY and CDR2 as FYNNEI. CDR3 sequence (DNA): TGTGCCAGCAGTGTAAGGGTCGGTGGCTACACCTTC. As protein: CASSVRVGGYTF.

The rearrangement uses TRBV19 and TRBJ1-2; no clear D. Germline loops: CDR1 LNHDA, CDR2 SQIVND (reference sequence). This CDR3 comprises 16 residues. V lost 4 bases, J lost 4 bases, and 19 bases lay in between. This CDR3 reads CASSTIWLEGGYGYTF. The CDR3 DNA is TGTGCCAGTAGTACAATATGGCTGGAGGGAGGCTATGGCTACACCTTC.

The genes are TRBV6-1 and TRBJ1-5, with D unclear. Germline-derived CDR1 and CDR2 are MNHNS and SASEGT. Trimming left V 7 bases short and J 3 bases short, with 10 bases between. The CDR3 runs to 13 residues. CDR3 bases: TGTGCCAGCAAGCGGCAGATCAATCAGCCCCAGCATTTT. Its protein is CASKRQINQPQHF.

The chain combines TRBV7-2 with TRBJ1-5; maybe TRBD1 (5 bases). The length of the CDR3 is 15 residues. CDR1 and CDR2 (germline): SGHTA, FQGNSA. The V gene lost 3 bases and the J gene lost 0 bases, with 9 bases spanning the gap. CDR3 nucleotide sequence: TGTGCCAGCAGCTTCACAGGATATAGCAATCAGCCCCAGCATTTT. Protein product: CASSFTGYSNQPQHF.

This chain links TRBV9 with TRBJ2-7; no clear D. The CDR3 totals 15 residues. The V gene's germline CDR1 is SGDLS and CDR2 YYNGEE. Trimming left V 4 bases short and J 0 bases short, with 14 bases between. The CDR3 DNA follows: TGTGCCAGCAGCCCGAACCTCCAGAGCTCCTACGAGCAGTACTTC. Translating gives CASSPNLQSSYEQYF.

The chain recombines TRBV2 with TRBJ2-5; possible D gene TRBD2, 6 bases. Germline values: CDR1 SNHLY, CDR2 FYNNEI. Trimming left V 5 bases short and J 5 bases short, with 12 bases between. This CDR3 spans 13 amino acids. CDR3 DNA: TGTGCCAGCAGTCCCACGGGGAGGGAGACCCAGTACTTC. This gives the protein CASSPTGRETQYF.

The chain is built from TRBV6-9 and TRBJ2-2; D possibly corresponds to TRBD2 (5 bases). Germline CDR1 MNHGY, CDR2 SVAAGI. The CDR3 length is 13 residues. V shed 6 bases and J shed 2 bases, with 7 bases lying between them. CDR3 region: CASSGVNTGELFF. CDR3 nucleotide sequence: TGTGCCAGCAGCGGGGTTAACACCGGGGAGCTGTTTTTT.

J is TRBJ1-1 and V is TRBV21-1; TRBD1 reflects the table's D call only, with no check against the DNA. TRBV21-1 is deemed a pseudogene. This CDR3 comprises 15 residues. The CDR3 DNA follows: TGTGCCAGCAGGCTGAAGGGACAGGGGGCTACTGAAGCTTTCTTT. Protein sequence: CASRLKGQGATEAFF.

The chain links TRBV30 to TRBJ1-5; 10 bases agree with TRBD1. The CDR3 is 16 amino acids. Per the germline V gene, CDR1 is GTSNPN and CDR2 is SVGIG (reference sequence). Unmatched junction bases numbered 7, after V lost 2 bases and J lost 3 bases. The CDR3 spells CAWSYRDRGFNQPQHF. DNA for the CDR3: TGTGCCTGGAGTTACCGGGACAGGGGCTTCAATCAGCCCCAGCATTTT.

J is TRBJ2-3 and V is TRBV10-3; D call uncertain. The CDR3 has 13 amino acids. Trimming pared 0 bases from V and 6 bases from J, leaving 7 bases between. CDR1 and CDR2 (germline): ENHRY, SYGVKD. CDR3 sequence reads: CAISESGLDTQYF. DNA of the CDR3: TGTGCCATCAGTGAGTCTGGGTTGGATACGCAGTATTTT.

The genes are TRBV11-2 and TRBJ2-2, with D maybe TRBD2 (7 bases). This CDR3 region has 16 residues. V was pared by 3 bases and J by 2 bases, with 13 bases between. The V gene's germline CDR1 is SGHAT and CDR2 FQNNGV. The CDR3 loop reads CASSLRGRGNTGELFF. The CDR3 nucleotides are TGTGCCAGCAGCTTGAGGGGGAGGGGTAACACCGGGGAGCTGTTTTTT.

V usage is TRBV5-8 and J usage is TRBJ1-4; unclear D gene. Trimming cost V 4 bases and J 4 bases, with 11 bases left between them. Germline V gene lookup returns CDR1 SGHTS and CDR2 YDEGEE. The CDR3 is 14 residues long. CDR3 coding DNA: TGTGCCAGCAGCAGATGGGGTCTTAATGAAAAACTGTTTTTT. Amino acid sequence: CASSRWGLNEKLFF.

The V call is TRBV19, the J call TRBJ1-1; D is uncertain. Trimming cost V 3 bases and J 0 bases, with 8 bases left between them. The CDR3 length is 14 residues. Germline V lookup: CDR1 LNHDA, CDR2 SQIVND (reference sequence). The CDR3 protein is CASSIVSLNTEAFF. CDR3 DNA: TGTGCCAGTAGTATCGTCAGTCTGAACACTGAAGCTTTCTTT.

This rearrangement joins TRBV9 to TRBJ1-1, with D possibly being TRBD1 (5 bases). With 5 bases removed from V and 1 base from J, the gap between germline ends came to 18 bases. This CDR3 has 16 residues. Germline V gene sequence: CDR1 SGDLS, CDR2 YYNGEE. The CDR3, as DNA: TGTGCCAGCAGTGCGGGACTCGGGGCGGGGAACACTGAAGCTTTCTTT. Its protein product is CASSAGLGAGNTEAFF.

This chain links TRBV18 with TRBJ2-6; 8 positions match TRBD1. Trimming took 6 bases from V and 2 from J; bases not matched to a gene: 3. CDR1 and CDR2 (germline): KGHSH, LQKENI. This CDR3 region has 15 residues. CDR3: CASSPRGPGANVLTF. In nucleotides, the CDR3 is TGTGCCAGCTCCCCCAGGGGGCCTGGGGCCAACGTCCTGACTTTC.

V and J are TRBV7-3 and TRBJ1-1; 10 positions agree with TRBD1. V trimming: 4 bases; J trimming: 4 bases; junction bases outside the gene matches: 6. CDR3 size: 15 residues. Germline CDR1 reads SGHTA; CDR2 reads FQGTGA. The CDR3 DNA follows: TGTGCCAGCAGCTCTCTGGACAGGGGGATCACTGAAGCTTTCTTT. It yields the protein CASSSLDRGITEAFF.

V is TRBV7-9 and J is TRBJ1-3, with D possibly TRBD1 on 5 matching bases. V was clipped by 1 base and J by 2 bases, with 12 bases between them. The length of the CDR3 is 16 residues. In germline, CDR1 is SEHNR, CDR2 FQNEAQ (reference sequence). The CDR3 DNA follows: TGTGCCAGCAGCTTAGGGGCGGCAGGGCCTGGAAACACCATATATTTT. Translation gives CASSLGAAGPGNTIYF.

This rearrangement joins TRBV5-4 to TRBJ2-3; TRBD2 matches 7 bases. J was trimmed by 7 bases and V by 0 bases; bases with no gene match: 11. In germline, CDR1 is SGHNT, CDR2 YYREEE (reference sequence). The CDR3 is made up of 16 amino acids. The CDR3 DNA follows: TGTGCCAGCAGCTTGGGTCGAGCTAGCGGATTCTATACGCAGTATTTT. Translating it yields CASSLGRASGFYTQYF.

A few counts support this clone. The DNA of the CDR3 is TGTGCCAGCAGTTACTCGGGCTATGGCTACACCTTC. Protein: CASSYSGYGYTF. The V gene is TRBV6-5, the J gene TRBJ1-2; D gene ambiguous. Deletions cut 0 bases from V and 4 bases from J, with 3 bases between. CDR1 and CDR2 (germline): MNHEY, SVGAGI. CDR3 size: 12 residues.